This T cell receptor (beta chain) appears in the sequencing data of a study of T cells in Graves' hyperthyroidism and ophthalmopathy. Study summary: Peripheral blood samples were taken at initial diagnosis, prior to any treatment.

A few counts support this clonotype. Its matching antigen is unknown. This CDR3 comprises 13 residues. Germline loops: CDR1 MNHNS, CDR2 SASEGT. V was clipped by 5 bases and J by 5 bases, with 10 bases between them. Criteria for exclusion of patients were uncontrolled infection, other autoimmune disease, pregnancy or lactation. Sample collection date corresponds to first hyperthyroidism diagnosis, prior to any ophthalmopathy symptoms. Researchers took RNA transcripts and amplified the TCR beta CDR3 regions from them. With the HTBI primer set, the TCR CDR3 went through a first round of RT-PCR. TCRdb reprocessed the multiplex PCR reads with MiXCR, giving one entry per CDR3 protein. The sample includes around 350,000 distinct CDR3 sequences, approximately 15% of them seen just once. Overall study results and limits: A model using 13 V-J features told ophthalmopathy apart from stable hyperthyroidism.

This clonotype originated in a woman aged 18-29 years with Graves' hyperthyroidism that later progressed to Graves' ophthalmopathy. Sequencing was done on a sample of blood. The rearrangement joins TRBV6-1 to TRBJ2-1, with no clear D. This CDR3 reads CASSYAEDNEQFF. Written as DNA, the CDR3 is TGTGCCAGCAGTTACGCAGAGGACAATGAGCAGTTCTTC.